This passage covers 14 T cell receptor beta chains from one sample sequenced in a study of T-cell reconstitution after alpha-beta-depleted transplantation in children. The authors prepared the TCRbeta library with unique molecular identifiers. TCRdb re-called the PCR reads with MiXCR, one entry per CDR3 protein. In the table there are about 640,000 distinct CDR3 sequences, roughly 15% of which are singletons. The specimen was PBMCs from the stem cell graft donor, collected from the stem cell graft. Source of these receptors: a human donor who donated a stem cell graft to a child with acute myeloid leukemia.

The sample holds many counts of this clonotype. The chain couples TRBV6-4 to TRBJ2-3; TRBD2 might be the D (6 bases). Per germline, CDR1 MRHNA and CDR2 SNTAGT. Trimming shortened V by 3 bases and J by 4 bases, and 14 bases separated the two germline ends. The CDR3 loop spans 15 amino acids. The CDR3 spells CASSESTSSADTQYF. The DNA for the CDR3 is TGTGCCAGCAGTGAATCAACTAGCAGCGCAGATACGCAGTATTTT.

This clonotype was counted between two and nine times. The genes are TRBV4-1 and TRBJ2-3; TRBD1 might be the D (7 bases). The germline V gene encodes CDR1 MGHRA and CDR2 YSYEKL. The CDR3 loop spans 16 amino acids. Trimming shortened V by 1 base and J by 0 bases, and 11 bases separated the two germline ends. CDR3 DNA sequence: TGCGCCAGCAGCCAAGGAGGAGGGGGCAGCACAGATACGCAGTATTTT. Protein product: CASSQGGGGSTDTQYF.

J is TRBJ2-1 and V is TRBV5-1; possible D gene TRBD2, 6 bases. Between the trimmed V and J ends, which lost 0 bases and 1 base, there was a span of 17 bases. The germline V gene has CDR1 SGHRS and CDR2 YFSETQ. This CDR3 is built from 18 residues. The CDR3 region is CASSLVARGTLSYNEQFF. CDR3 bases: TGCGCCAGCAGCTTGGTGGCTCGCGGGACGTTATCCTACAATGAGCAGTTCTTC.

This clonotype was observed many times. The CDR3 sequence is CSASPTVNEQFF. In nucleotides, the CDR3 is TGCAGTGCTAGCCCAACCGTTAATGAGCAGTTCTTC. The chain is built from TRBV20-1 and TRBJ2-1, with D unclear. V lost 3 bases and J lost 7, with 10 bases in between. The CDR3 has 12 amino acids. Germline V gene sequence: CDR1 DFQATT, CDR2 SNEGSKA (reference sequence).

This clonotype turned up a few times. The rearrangement links TRBV7-2 to TRBJ2-7; 11 bases fit TRBD1. V was clipped by 9 bases and J by 6 bases; unmatched bases: 16. The CDR3 sequence is 16 residues long. Germline loops: CDR1 SGHTA, CDR2 FQGNSA. The CDR3 DNA reads TGTGCCAGTAACGAGAAACTAGGACAGGGGGCGTCCGAGCAGTACTTC. Translated: CASNEKLGQGASEQYF.

This clonotype was seen a handful of times. This chain uses TRBV4-1 with TRBJ1-2; perhaps TRBD1 as D (5 bases). Germline V gene lookup returns CDR1 MGHRA and CDR2 YSYEKL. Deletions cut 0 bases from V and 5 bases from J, with 16 bases between. This CDR3 contains 16 residues. The CDR3 loop is CASSQDPSGTGYGYTF. The DNA of the CDR3 is TGCGCCAGCAGCCAAGATCCTTCCGGGACCGGATATGGCTACACCTTC.

There are many counts of this clonotype. The chain couples TRBV5-6 to TRBJ1-1, with a weak D call TRBD1 (5 bases). V lost 0 bases and J 1 base, leaving 13 bases between the germline ends. Germline V lookup: CDR1 SGHDT, CDR2 YYEEEE. The CDR3 length is 16 residues. The CDR3 nucleotides are TGTGCCAGCAGCTTGGGTCCAGGGAGGTGGAACACTGAAGCTTTCTTT. Translation: CASSLGPGRWNTEAFF.

This chain joins TRBV4-3 and TRBJ2-3; the D is unclear. This CDR3 has 15 residues. V was shortened by 1 base and J by 3 bases, with 11 bases between the two germline ends. Germline values: CDR1 LGHNA, CDR2 YSLEER. The CDR3: CASSQGPIPTDTQYF. The DNA for the CDR3 is TGCGCCAGCAGCCAAGGCCCCATCCCAACAGATACGCAGTATTTT.

This clonotype showed up many times. V is TRBV7-2 and J is TRBJ2-1, with D perhaps TRBD2 (6 bases). This CDR3 is 12 amino acids long. Germline V CDR1 and CDR2: SGHTA, FQGNSA. The germline V and J ends were trimmed by 6 bases and 6 bases, with 9 bases remaining between them. CDR3: CASRPGVNEQFF. The CDR3 bases are TGTGCCAGCAGGCCGGGAGTCAATGAGCAGTTCTTC.

The chain joins TRBV28 to TRBJ2-3; 7 positions match TRBD2. The CDR3 length is 15 residues. Trimming took 5 bases from V and 6 from J; bases not matched to a gene: 11. CDR1 is MDHEN, CDR2 SYDVKM, per germline. CDR3 sequence: CASSGLLAALDTQYF. As DNA, the CDR3 is TGTGCCAGCAGTGGGTTGCTAGCGGCTTTGGATACGCAGTATTTT. Combining the CDR3 with reference TRBV28 and TRBJ2-3 gives the whole variable domain DVKVTQSSRYLVKRTGEKVFLECVQDMDHENMFWYRQDPGLGLRLIYFSYDVKMKEKGDIPEGYSVSREKKERFSLILESASTNQTSMYLCASSGLLAALDTQYFGPGTRLTVL.

This sequence joins TRBV4-2 and TRBJ1-2; TRBD1 matches at 8 bases. The CDR3 runs 18 residues. V was clipped by 0 bases and J by 0 bases; unmatched bases: 9. Germline V gene sequence: CDR1 LGHNA, CDR2 YNFKEQ. CDR3 sequence: CASSQDRTGWGANYGYTF. The DNA for the CDR3 is TGTGCCAGCAGCCAAGATAGGACAGGGTGGGGAGCTAACTATGGCTACACCTTC.

In this sample, this clonotype turned up many times. The chain has TRBV20-1 and TRBJ2-2, with D possibly being TRBD1 or TRBD2 (6 bases each). Trimming took 1 base from V and 4 from J, leaving 13 bases between them. Looked up from germline, CDR1 is DFQATT and CDR2 is SNEGSKA (reference sequence). This CDR3 has 15 amino acids. The CDR3 loop is CSARAGGRGTGELFF. The CDR3 DNA follows: TGCAGTGCTAGAGCTGGGGGGCGGGGCACCGGGGAGCTGTTTTTT.

This clonotype was detected ten times or more. This chain links TRBV29-1 with TRBJ2-1, with a weak D call TRBD2 (6 bases). This CDR3 is 14 amino acids long. CDR1 is SQVTM, CDR2 ANQGSEA, per germline. Trimming pared 3 bases from V and 4 bases from J, leaving 13 bases between. The CDR3 DNA sequence: TGCAGCGTTGAGCCGCGGGGTAGATACAATGAGCAGTTCTTC. It yields the protein CSVEPRGRYNEQFF.

The chain has TRBV12-3 or TRBV12-4 and TRBJ2-3; 12 bases map to TRBD1. The CDR3 extends over 15 amino acids. Losses at the gene ends were 5 bases for V and 5 bases for J; bases not matched to a gene: 5. CDR3 coding DNA: TGTGCCAGCAGTGGGGGACAGGGGGCAATAGATACGCAGTATTTT. This translates into CASSGGQGAIDTQYF.